Listed here are 31 T cell receptor beta chains from one sample, sequenced in a study of graft-versus-host responses after intestinal transplantation. For these TCRs, the target antigens are not known. Sequenced by immunoSEQ multiplex PCR; TCRdb stores in-frame clones only, minus some. The profile shows roughly 100,000 clones, less than 90% of them singletons. Specimen: unstimulated CD4+ T cells sorted from spleen or lymph node cells, collected before intestinal transplant. These receptors came from a human donor who received an intestinal transplant.

This chain uses TRBV5-1 with TRBJ2-3; TRBD2 aligns across 12 bases. The V gene's germline CDR1 is SGHRS and CDR2 YFSETQ. The CDR3 runs to 16 residues. V trimming: 7 bases; J trimming: 4 bases; junction bases outside the gene matches: 10. As DNA, the CDR3 is TGCGCCAGCCGCACGGCTAGCGGGAGGGCGGCAGATACGCAGTATTTT. It is translated as CASRTASGRAADTQYF.

The chain links TRBV5-6 to TRBJ1-2; maybe TRBD1 (6 bases). CDR1 and CDR2 from the germline V gene are SGHDT and YYEEEE. The CDR3 sequence is 15 residues long. V lost 4 bases, J lost 4 bases, and 17 bases lay in between. CDR3 sequence: CASSRPGQHVYGYTF. The CDR3 DNA follows: TGTGCCAGCAGCAGACCTGGACAGCACGTCTATGGCTACACCTTC.

The rearrangement links TRBV5-4 to TRBJ2-1; 16 positions match TRBD2. The CDR3 has 16 residues. Germline values: CDR1 SGHNT, CDR2 YYREEE (reference sequence). V lost 4 bases to trimming and J lost 5 bases; unmatched junction nucleotides: 3. The CDR3 nucleotides read TGTGCCAGCAGCCCTGGGACTAGCGGGAGGGACAATGAGCAGTTCTTC. This gives the protein CASSPGTSGRDNEQFF.

V and J are TRBV10-1 and TRBJ2-1, with D uncertain. The germline gives CDR1 WNHNN, CDR2 SYGVQD (reference sequence). The CDR3 has 11 residues. V was pared by 6 bases and J by 4 bases, with 4 bases between. The CDR3 loop is CASSHYNEQFF. DNA of the CDR3: TGCGCCAGCAGCCATTACAATGAGCAGTTCTTC.

V usage is TRBV29-1 and J usage is TRBJ2-1, with TRBD1 identical over 9 bases. CDR1 SQVTM and CDR2 ANQGSEA come from the germline V gene. Trimming removed 5 bases from V and 9 bases from J; junction bases left unmatched: 17. This CDR3 is built from 16 residues. Here the CDR3 reads CSVSRDRAFFLGEQFF. The DNA of the CDR3 is TGCAGCGTTTCCCGGGACAGGGCTTTTTTCTTGGGTGAGCAGTTCTTC.

The V and J genes are TRBV6-6 and TRBJ1-2; 8 bases align to TRBD1. Trimming took 6 bases from V and 5 from J; bases not matched to a gene: 5. The CDR3 runs to 13 residues. Germline lookup yields CDR1 MNHNY and CDR2 SVGAGI (reference sequence). The CDR3 reads CASSRDRRYGYTF. For the CDR3, the DNA is TGTGCCAGCAGCCGGGACAGGCGGTATGGCTACACCTTC.

This clone was seen a single time. This specimen includes other DNA sequences encoding the same CDR3. This chain uses TRBV7-9 with TRBJ1-1; the D is unclear. Trimming left V 5 bases short and J 3 bases short, with 13 bases between. The CDR3 runs 14 residues. Per germline, CDR1 SEHNR and CDR2 FQNEAQ (reference sequence). CDR3 in DNA: TGTGCCAGCAGCCTCCGCAAGTTAGACACTGAAGCTTTCTTT. Amino acids: CASSLRKLDTEAFF.

Notes on this clone: The identical CDR3 is also encoded by other nucleotide sequences in the sample. The chain has TRBV6-1 and TRBJ2-7; D call uncertain. CDR3 length: 13 amino acids. CDR1 and CDR2 (germline): MNHNS, SASEGT. Trimming removed 0 bases from V and 2 bases from J, with 5 bases in between. DNA of the CDR3: TGTGCCAGCAGTGAAGCGCTCACCTACGAGCAGTACTTC. Translating gives CASSEALTYEQYF.

The chain couples TRBV6-6 to TRBJ2-7; D is possibly TRBD2 (5 bases). Germline CDR1 reads MNHNY; CDR2 reads SVGAGI (reference sequence). V lost 2 bases to trimming and J lost 6 bases, with 17 bases between them. The CDR3 has 15 amino acids. For the CDR3, the DNA is TGTGCCAGCAGTTACACCGACCGGACTGCGGGCGAGCAGTACTTC. Translating gives CASSYTDRTAGEQYF.

This chain uses TRBV6-6 with TRBJ2-7, with 8 bases lining up with TRBD2. J lost 1 base, V lost 4 bases, and 9 bases had no gene match. The CDR3 runs 16 residues. Germline V lookup: CDR1 MNHNY, CDR2 SVGAGI (reference sequence). CDR3 nucleotide sequence: TGTGCCAGCAGTTCACTCGGGGTAGCGGGATCCTACGAGCAGTACTTC. Protein: CASSSLGVAGSYEQYF.

V and J are TRBV9 and TRBJ2-1, with 9 bases fitting TRBD2. The CDR3 runs to 16 residues. Germline CDR1 reads SGDLS; CDR2 reads YYNGEE. V shed 3 bases, J shed 3 bases, and the junction held 7 bases outside the gene matches. CDR3 amino acids: CASSAVSGRVYNEQFF. CDR3 nucleotide sequence: TGTGCCAGCAGCGCCGTTAGCGGGAGAGTCTACAATGAGCAGTTCTTC.

The rearrangement joins TRBV7-3 to TRBJ2-2, with 7 nucleotides matching TRBD2. The V gene's germline CDR1 is SGHTA and CDR2 FQGTGA. This CDR3 is built from 15 residues. The J segment lost 2 bases and the V segment lost 5 bases, leaving 5 bases of the junction unmatched. CDR3 loop: CASSPRTRNTGELFF. In nucleotides, the CDR3 is TGTGCCAGCAGCCCACGGACTAGAAACACCGGGGAGCTGTTTTTT. Drawing the rest from reference TRBV7-3 and TRBJ2-2, the complete variable domain is GAGVSQTPSNKVTEKGKYVELRCDPISGHTALYWYRQSLGQGPEFLIYFQGTGAADDSGLPNDRFFAVRPEGSVSTLKIQRTERGDSAVYLCASSPRTRNTGELFFGEGSRLTVL.

CDR3 nucleotides: TGTGCCAGCACGATACGACAGGGGGCTTCACCCCTCCACTTT. It translates to CASTIRQGASPLHF. This sequence joins TRBV2 and TRBJ1-6, with TRBD1 matching over 10 bases. The CDR3 is 14 residues long. J lost 9 bases, V lost 7 bases, and 6 bases had no gene match. Germline CDR1 reads SNHLY; CDR2 reads FYNNEI.

The chain is built from TRBV5-4 and TRBJ2-2; TRBD2 is a possible D gene (6 bases). Germline CDR1 SGHNT, CDR2 YYREEE (reference sequence). This CDR3 has 15 amino acids. V was cut by 2 bases and J by 4 bases, with 12 bases left in between. The CDR3 spells CASSFGGTGTGELFF. DNA of the CDR3: TGTGCCAGCAGCTTCGGCGGGACGGGCACCGGGGAGCTGTTTTTT.

The chain employs TRBV19 and TRBJ2-3, with D perhaps matching TRBD1 (6 bases). Trimming took off 6 bases at V and 2 bases at J, with 12 bases between the two ends. Germline CDR1 reads LNHDA; CDR2 reads SQIVND (reference sequence). The CDR3 consists of 14 residues. Here the CDR3 reads CASRTQGNTDTQYF. The CDR3 DNA is TGTGCCAGTAGGACACAGGGAAACACAGATACGCAGTATTTT.

The sample holds a few counts of this clone. The CDR3 loop is CASSLNLEVDTQYF. Written as DNA, the CDR3 is TGTGCCAGCAGCCTAAACCTCGAGGTAGATACGCAGTATTTT. The rearrangement uses TRBV2 and TRBJ2-3, with D unresolved. This CDR3 region has 14 residues. V lost 6 bases and J 5 bases, leaving 15 bases between the germline ends. CDR1 and CDR2 (germline): SNHLY, FYNNEI.

This chain links TRBV6-1 with TRBJ2-2; 8 positions agree with TRBD1. CDR1 and CDR2 from the germline V gene are MNHNS and SASEGT. The length of the CDR3 is 16 residues. The J segment lost 7 bases and the V segment lost 4 bases, leaving 11 bases of the junction unmatched. The CDR3 region is CASSGVGTGKGGELFF. The CDR3 region has the DNA TGTGCCAGCAGTGGGGTAGGGACAGGTAAGGGCGGGGAGCTGTTTTTT.

The rearrangement uses TRBV11-2 and TRBJ2-3, with 7 positions matching TRBD2. The J segment lost 9 bases and the V segment lost 1 base, leaving 7 bases of the junction unmatched. Looked up from germline, CDR1 is SGHAT and CDR2 is FQNNGV. The CDR3 spans 14 residues. CDR3 sequence (DNA): TGTGCCAGCAGCTTAGGGGGCGGGGGACCGACGCAGTATTTT. Its translation: CASSLGGGGPTQYF.

The gene calls are TRBV15 and TRBJ2-7; 8 bases agree with TRBD2. V shed 5 bases and J 5 bases; nucleotides not matched to a gene: 11. In germline, CDR1 is LNHNV, CDR2 YYDKDF (reference sequence). The CDR3 has 15 residues. The CDR3 nucleotides are TGTGCCACCAGCTCTCGACAGCGGGAGAGGGACGAGCAGTACTTC. Translation: CATSSRQRERDEQYF.

The V gene is TRBV7-3, the J gene TRBJ2-7, with 12 bases identical to TRBD1. J was trimmed by 6 bases and V by 4 bases; bases with no gene match: 1. The CDR3 spans 13 residues. The germline V gene has CDR1 SGHTA and CDR2 FQGTGA. In nucleotides, the CDR3 is TGTGCCAGCAGCTGGGACAGGGGGCGCGAGCAGTACTTC. Translation gives CASSWDRGREQYF.

This chain connects TRBV29-1 to TRBJ1-3; no reliable D call. V was clipped by 3 bases and J by 0 bases, with 3 bases between them. The CDR3 is made up of 12 amino acids. Germline-derived CDR1 and CDR2 are SQVTM and ANQGSEA. The CDR3 region is CSVEGSGNTIYF. The CDR3 DNA sequence: TGCAGCGTTGAGGGCTCTGGAAACACCATATATTTT.

The chain is built from TRBV2 and TRBJ2-1; D remains unclear. The V end lost 5 bases, the J end lost 8 bases, and 13 bases lay between the germline ends. Germline V lookup: CDR1 SNHLY, CDR2 FYNNEI. The CDR3 totals 13 residues. The CDR3 loop is CASSLRYGDEQFF. CDR3 nucleotide sequence: TGTGCCAGCAGTCTCAGATACGGTGATGAGCAGTTCTTC.

V gene TRBV6-5 combines with J gene TRBJ1-1; D is ambiguous. In germline, CDR1 is MNHEY, CDR2 SVGAGI. Trimming took off 5 bases at V and 1 base at J, with 11 bases between the two ends. This CDR3 region has 14 residues. The CDR3 coding sequence is TGTGCCAGCAGTGAAAGGTCTGGGAACACTGAAGCTTTCTTT. Its protein is CASSERSGNTEAFF.

V is TRBV7-9 and J is TRBJ1-1, with D tentatively TRBD1 (5 bases). The CDR3 sequence is 14 residues long. Germline V gene data show CDR1 as SEHNR and CDR2 as FQNEAQ (reference sequence). Trimming removed 5 bases from V and 2 bases from J, with 12 bases in between. CDR3 loop: CASSPGRGNTEAFF. The CDR3 DNA reads TGTGCCAGCAGCCCCGGGCGGGGCAACACTGAAGCTTTCTTT.

The chain has TRBV6-5 and TRBJ1-6; TRBD1 agrees at 7 bases. The CDR3 extends over 14 amino acids. The V and J ends lost 5 bases and 4 bases, in that order; junction bases with no gene match: 2. Germline loops: CDR1 MNHEY, CDR2 SVGAGI. The CDR3 DNA follows: TGTGCCAGCAGTGGGACAGCATATAATTCACCCCTCCACTTT. Translating gives CASSGTAYNSPLHF.

The rearrangement joins TRBV28 to TRBJ2-1, with D possibly matching TRBD2 (6 bases). Germline lookup yields CDR1 MDHEN and CDR2 SYDVKM. CDR3 size: 15 residues. V was cut by 5 bases and J by 0 bases, with 11 bases left in between. The CDR3 sequence is CASSTTSPSYNEQFF. The CDR3 nucleotides read TGTGCCAGCAGTACGACTAGTCCCTCCTACAATGAGCAGTTCTTC.

The genes are TRBV2 and TRBJ2-7; no firm D call. The CDR3 contains 13 residues. V was trimmed by 0 bases and J by 11 bases, leaving 14 bases between them. Germline CDR1 and CDR2: SNHLY and FYNNEI. The CDR3 sequence: CASSEASGMFKYF. DNA of the CDR3: TGTGCCAGCAGTGAAGCATCAGGAATGTTTAAGTACTTC.

The rearrangement links TRBV6-5 to TRBJ1-6, with D possibly TRBD1 on 6 matching bases. From germline, CDR1 is MNHEY and CDR2 SVGAGI. V was trimmed by 5 bases and J by 6 bases, leaving 11 bases between them. The CDR3 totals 14 residues. The CDR3 DNA follows: TGTGCCAGCAGTATGACAGGAGGTAATTCACCCCTCCACTTT. Its translation is CASSMTGGNSPLHF.

The genes are TRBV25-1 and TRBJ2-2; D might be TRBD1 (8 bases). The CDR3 is made up of 15 amino acids. Germline CDR1 MGHDK, CDR2 SYGVNS. Trimming took off 3 bases at V and 7 bases at J, with 15 bases between the two ends. The CDR3 coding sequence is TGTGCCAGCAGTGATTGGACAGGGAGGGGCGGGGAGCTGTTTTTT. It yields the protein CASSDWTGRGGELFF.

V is TRBV6-1 and J is TRBJ2-7; 8 bases line up with TRBD2. The CDR3 sequence is 13 residues long. Losses at the gene ends were 7 bases for V and 2 bases for J; bases not matched to a gene: 4. Germline CDR1 reads MNHNS; CDR2 reads SASEGT. In nucleotides, the CDR3 is TGTGCCAGCATCGGGGGGGGGACCTACGAGCAGTACTTC. It specifies CASIGGGTYEQYF.

The chain links TRBV28 to TRBJ2-7; 8 bases line up with TRBD2. V was pared by 2 bases and J by 2 bases, with 20 bases of the junction left unmatched. CDR1 and CDR2 from the germline V gene are MDHEN and SYDVKM. The CDR3 length is 20 residues. Written as DNA, the CDR3 is TGTGCCAGCAGTTTACCCCGGGGGGGAGCAGCTAGAGGGTCTGCCTACGAGCAGTACTTC. Its protein is CASSLPRGGAARGSAYEQYF.